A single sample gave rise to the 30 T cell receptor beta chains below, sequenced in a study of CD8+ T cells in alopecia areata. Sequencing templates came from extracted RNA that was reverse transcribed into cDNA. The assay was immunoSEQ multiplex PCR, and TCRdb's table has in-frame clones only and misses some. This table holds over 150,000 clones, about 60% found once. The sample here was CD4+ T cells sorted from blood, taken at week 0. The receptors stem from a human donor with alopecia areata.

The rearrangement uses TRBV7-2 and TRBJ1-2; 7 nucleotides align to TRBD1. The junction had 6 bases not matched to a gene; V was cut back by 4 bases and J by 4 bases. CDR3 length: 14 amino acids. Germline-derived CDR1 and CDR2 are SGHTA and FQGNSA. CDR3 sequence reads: CASSSSQGTYGYTF. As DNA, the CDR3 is TGTGCCAGCAGCTCTTCACAGGGGACCTATGGCTACACCTTC.

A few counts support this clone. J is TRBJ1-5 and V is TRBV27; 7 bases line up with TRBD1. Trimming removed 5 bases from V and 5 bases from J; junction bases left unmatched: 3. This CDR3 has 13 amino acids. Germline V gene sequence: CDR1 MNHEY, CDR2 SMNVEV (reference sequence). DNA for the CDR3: TGTGCCAGCAGTCTTACAGGGGATCAGCCCCAGCATTTT. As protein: CASSLTGDQPQHF.

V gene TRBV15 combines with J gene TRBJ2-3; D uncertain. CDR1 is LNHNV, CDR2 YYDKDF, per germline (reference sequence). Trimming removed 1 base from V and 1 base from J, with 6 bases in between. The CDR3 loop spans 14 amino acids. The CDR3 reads CATSRGAGTDTQYF. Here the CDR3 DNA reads TGTGCCACCAGCAGAGGGGCTGGCACAGATACGCAGTATTTT.

The CDR3 nucleotides are TGTGCCAGCAGTCGCAGCTATCGTGAGACCCAGTACTTC. Translation: CASSRSYRETQYF. The chain carries TRBV28 and TRBJ2-5, with D unresolved. The CDR3 runs to 13 residues. CDR1 and CDR2 from the germline V gene are MDHEN and SYDVKM. V lost 5 bases, J lost 5 bases, and 12 bases lay in between.

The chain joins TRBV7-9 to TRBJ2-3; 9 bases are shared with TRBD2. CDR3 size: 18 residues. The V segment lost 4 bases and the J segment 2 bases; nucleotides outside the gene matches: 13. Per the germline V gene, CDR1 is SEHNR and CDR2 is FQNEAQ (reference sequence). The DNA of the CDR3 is TGTGCCAGCAGCTACTCCTATCTAAGCGGGGGGCCCACAGATACGCAGTATTTT. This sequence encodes CASSYSYLSGGPTDTQYF.

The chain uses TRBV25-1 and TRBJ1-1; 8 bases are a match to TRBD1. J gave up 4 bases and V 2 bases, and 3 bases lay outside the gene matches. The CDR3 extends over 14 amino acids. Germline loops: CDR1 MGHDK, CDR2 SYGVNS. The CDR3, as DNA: TGTGCCAGCAGTGAAGGACAGGGTGTCACTGAAGCTTTCTTT. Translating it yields CASSEGQGVTEAFF. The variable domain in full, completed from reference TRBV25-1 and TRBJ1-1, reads EADIYQTPRYLVIGTGKKITLECSQTMGHDKMYWYQQDPGMELHLIHYSYGVNSTEKGDLSSESTVSRIRTEHFPLTLESARPSHTSQYLCASSEGQGVTEAFFGQGTRLTVV.

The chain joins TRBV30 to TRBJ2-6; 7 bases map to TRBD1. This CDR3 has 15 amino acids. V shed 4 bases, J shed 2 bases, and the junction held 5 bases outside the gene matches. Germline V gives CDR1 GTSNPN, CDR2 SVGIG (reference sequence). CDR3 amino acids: CAWNLGQAGANVLTF. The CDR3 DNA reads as TGTGCCTGGAACCTAGGACAGGCTGGGGCCAACGTCCTGACTTTC.

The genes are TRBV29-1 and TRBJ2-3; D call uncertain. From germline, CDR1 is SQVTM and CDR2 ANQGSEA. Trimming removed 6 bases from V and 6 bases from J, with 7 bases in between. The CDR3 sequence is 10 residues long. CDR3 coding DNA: TGCAGCGTGACAAGGGATACGCAGTATTTT. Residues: CSVTRDTQYF.

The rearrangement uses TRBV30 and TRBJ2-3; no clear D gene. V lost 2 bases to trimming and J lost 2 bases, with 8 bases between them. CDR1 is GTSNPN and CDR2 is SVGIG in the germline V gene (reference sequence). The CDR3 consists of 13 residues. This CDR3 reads CAWSFANTDTQYF. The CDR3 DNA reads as TGTGCCTGGAGTTTTGCGAACACAGATACGCAGTATTTT.

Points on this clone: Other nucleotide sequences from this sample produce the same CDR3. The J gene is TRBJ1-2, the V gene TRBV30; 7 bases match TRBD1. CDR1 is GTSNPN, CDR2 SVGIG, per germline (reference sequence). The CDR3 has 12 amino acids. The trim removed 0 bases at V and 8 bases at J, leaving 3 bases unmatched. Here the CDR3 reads CAWSVQGGGYTF. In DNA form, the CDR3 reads TGTGCCTGGAGTGTCCAGGGGGGCGGCTACACCTTC.

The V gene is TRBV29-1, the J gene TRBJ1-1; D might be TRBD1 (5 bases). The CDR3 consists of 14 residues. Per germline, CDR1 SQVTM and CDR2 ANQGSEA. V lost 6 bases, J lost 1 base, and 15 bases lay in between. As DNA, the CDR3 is TGCAGCGTCGCGCCGGGACTTTCGAACACTGAAGCTTTCTTT. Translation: CSVAPGLSNTEAFF. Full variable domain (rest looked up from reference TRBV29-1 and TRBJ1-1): SAVISQKPSRDICQRGTSLTIQCQVDSQVTMMFWYRQQPGQSLTLIATANQGSEATYESGFVIDKFPISRPNLTFSTLTVSNMSPEDSSIYLCSVAPGLSNTEAFFGQGTRLTVV.

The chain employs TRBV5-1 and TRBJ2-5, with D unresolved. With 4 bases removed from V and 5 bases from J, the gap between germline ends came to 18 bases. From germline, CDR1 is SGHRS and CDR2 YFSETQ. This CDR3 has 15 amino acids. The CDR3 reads CASSPSPYRRETQYF. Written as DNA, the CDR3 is TGCGCCAGCAGCCCCTCGCCCTACCGGCGGGAGACCCAGTACTTC.

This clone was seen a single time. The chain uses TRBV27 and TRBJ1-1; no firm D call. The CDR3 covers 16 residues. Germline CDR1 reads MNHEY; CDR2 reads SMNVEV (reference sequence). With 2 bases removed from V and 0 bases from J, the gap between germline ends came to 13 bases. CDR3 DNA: TGTGCCAGCAGTTTAAGGCCTCCAGAAATGAACACTGAAGCTTTCTTT. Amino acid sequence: CASSLRPPEMNTEAFF.

For the CDR3, the DNA is TGTGCCAGCAGCTCAGGACAGGGGAGGAGTATCGAGACCCAGTACTTC. The encoded protein is CASSSGQGRSIETQYF. V and J are TRBV5-4 and TRBJ2-5; 9 nucleotides match TRBD1. CDR1 is SGHNT and CDR2 is YYREEE in the germline V gene (reference sequence). Trimming took 3 bases from V and 5 from J; bases not matched to a gene: 11. The CDR3 spans 16 residues. Based on the CDR3 plus reference TRBV5-4 and TRBJ2-5, the full variable domain is ETGVTQSPTHLIKTRGQQVTLRCSSQSGHNTVSWYQQALGQGPQFIFQYYREEENGRGNFPPRFSGLQFPNYSSELNVNALELDDSALYLCASSSGQGRSIETQYFGPGTRLLVL.

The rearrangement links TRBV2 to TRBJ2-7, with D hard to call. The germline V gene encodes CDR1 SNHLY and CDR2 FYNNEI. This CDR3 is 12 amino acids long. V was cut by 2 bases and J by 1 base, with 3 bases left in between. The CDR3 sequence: CASSESSYEQYF. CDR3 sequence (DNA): TGTGCCAGCAGTGAAAGTTCCTACGAGCAGTACTTC.

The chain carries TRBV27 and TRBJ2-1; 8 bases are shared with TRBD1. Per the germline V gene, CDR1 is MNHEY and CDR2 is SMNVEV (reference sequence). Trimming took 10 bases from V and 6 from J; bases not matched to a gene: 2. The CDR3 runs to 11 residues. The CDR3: CANDRGNEQFF. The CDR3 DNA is TGTGCCAACGACAGGGGCAATGAGCAGTTCTTC.

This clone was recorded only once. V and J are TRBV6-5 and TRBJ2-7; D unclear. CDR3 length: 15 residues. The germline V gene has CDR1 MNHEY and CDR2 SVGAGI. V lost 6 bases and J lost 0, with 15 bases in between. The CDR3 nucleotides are TGTGCCAGCAGCCGACCGACGTACAGCTCCTACGAGCAGTACTTC. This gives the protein CASSRPTYSSYEQYF.

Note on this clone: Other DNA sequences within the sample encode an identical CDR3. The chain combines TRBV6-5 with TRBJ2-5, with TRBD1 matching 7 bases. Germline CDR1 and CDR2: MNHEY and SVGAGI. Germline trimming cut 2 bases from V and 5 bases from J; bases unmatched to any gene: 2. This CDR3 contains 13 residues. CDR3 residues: CASSYRGRETQYF. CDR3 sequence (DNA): TGTGCCAGCAGTTACAGGGGGCGGGAGACCCAGTACTTC.

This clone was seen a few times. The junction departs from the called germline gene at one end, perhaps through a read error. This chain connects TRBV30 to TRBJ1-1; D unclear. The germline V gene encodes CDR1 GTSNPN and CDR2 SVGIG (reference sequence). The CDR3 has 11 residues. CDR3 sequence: CAWSYNNEAFF. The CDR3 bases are TGTGCCTGGAGTTACAACAATGAAGCTTTCTTT.

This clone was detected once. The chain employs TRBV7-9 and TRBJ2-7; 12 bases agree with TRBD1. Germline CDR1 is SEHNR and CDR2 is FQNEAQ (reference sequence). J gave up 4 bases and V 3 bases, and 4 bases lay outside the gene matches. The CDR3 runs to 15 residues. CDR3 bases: TGTGCCAGCAGCTTCCCGGGACAGGGGGCTTACGAGCAGTACTTC. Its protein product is CASSFPGQGAYEQYF.

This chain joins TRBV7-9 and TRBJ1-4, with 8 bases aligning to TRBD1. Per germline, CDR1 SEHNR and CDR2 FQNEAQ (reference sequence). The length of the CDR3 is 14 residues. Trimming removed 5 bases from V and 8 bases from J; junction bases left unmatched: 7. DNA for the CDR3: TGTGCCAGCAGCCCCAGGGGGCAGGGAGAAAAACTGTTTTTT. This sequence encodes CASSPRGQGEKLFF.

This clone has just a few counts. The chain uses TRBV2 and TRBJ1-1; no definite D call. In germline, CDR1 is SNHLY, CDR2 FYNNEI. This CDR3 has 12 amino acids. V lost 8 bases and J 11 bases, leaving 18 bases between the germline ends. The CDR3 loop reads CASRYSEGLAFF. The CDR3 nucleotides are TGTGCCAGCCGGTACTCAGAAGGGCTGGCTTTCTTT.

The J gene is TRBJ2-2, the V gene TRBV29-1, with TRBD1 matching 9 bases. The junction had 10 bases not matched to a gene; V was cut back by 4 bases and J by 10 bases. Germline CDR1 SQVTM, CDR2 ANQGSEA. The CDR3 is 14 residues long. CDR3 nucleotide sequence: TGCAGCGTTGGAGGACAGGGGCCCCCAACGGAGCTGTTTTTT. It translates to CSVGGQGPPTELFF.

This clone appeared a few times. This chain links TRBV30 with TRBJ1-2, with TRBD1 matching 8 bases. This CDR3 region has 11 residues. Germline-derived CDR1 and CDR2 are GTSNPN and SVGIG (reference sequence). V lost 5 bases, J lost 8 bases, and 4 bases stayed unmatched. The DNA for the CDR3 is TGTGCCTGGGGGCAGGGGGCCGGCTACACCTTC. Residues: CAWGQGAGYTF.

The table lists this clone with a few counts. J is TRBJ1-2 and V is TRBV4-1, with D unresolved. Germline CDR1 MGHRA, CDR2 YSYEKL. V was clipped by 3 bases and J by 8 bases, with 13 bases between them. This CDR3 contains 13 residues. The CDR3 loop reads CASSQEGEGGYTF. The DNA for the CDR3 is TGCGCCAGCAGCCAGGAGGGAGAAGGAGGCTACACCTTC.

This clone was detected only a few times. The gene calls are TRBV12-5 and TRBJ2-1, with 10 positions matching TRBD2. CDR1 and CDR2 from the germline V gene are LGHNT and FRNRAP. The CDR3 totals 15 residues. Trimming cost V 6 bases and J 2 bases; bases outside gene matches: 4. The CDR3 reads CASGILAGPYNEQFF. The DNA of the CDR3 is TGTGCTAGTGGCATACTAGCGGGACCCTACAATGAGCAGTTCTTC.

CDR3 in DNA: TGTGCTAGTGGTCGACAAATCGGGGAGCTGTTTTTT. Translated: CASGRQIGELFF. The chain is built from TRBV12-5 and TRBJ2-2; D is ambiguous. Germline V gene sequence: CDR1 LGHNT, CDR2 FRNRAP. The CDR3 has 12 residues. V was cut by 5 bases and J by 7 bases, with 8 bases left in between. The full variable domain, completed using reference TRBV12-5 and TRBJ2-2, is DARVTQTPRHKVTEMGQEVTMRCQPILGHNTVFWYRQTMMQGLELLAYFRNRAPLDDSGMPKDRFSAEMPDATLATLKIQPSEPRDSAVYFCASGRQIGELFFGEGSRLTVL.

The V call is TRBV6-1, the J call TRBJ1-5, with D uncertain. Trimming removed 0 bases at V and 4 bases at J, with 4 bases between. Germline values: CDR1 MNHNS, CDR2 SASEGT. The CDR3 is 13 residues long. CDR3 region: CASSEAVNQPQHF. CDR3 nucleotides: TGTGCCAGCAGTGAAGCAGTGAATCAGCCCCAGCATTTT.

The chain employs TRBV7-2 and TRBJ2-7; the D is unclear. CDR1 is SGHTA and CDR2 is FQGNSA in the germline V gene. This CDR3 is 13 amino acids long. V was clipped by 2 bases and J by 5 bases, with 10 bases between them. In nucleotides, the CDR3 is TGTGCCAGCAGCTTATTAGATACCCACGAGCAGTACTTC. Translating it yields CASSLLDTHEQYF.

CDR3 protein: CASSHYYEQYF. The CDR3 coding sequence is TGTGCCAGCAGCCACTACTACGAGCAGTACTTC. The chain joins TRBV7-2 to TRBJ2-7; D gene ambiguous. Germline CDR1 SGHTA, CDR2 FQGNSA. V gave up 5 bases and J gave up 3 bases, with 5 bases separating them. The CDR3 contains 11 residues.